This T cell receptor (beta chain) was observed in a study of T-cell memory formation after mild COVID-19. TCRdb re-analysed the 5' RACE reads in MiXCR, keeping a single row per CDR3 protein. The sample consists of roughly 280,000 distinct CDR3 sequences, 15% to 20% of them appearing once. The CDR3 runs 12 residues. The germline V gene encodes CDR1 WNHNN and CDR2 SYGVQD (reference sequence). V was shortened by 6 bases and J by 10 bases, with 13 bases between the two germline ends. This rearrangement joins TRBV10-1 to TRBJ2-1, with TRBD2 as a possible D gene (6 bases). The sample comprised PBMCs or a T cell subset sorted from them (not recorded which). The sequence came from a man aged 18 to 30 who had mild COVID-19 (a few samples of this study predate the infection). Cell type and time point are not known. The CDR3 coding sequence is TGCGCCAGCAGAGATCCAGGAGGGGAGCAGTTCTTC. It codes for CASRDPGGEQFF.